A selection of T cell receptor beta chains follows, all from one sample in a study of tumor-infiltrating lymphocytes in primary liver carcinoma. One entry per CDR3 protein, called by TCRdb with MiXCR from the multiplex PCR reads. The sample contains about 96,000 distinct CDR3 sequences, about 70% of which appear only once. What was sequenced was tumor-adjacent normal liver tissue. The receptors shown here come from a man between 40 and 49 years old with primary liver carcinoma and hepatitis B virus infection. The CDR3 runs from the conserved cysteine through the conserved F or W. The D gene is left open where the match is weak. Clone size appears in some rows only: once, few, many, or a class for an expanded clone.

j_gene,d_gene,abundance,v_gene,CDR3aa,CDR3nt
TRBJ2-5,.,.,TRBV6-6,CASIYPGLALGETHYF,TGTGCCAGCATTTACCCCGGACTTGCTTTGGGAGAGACCCACTACTTC
TRBJ2-7,TRBD2,few,TRBV5-1,CASSLEAGLYEQYF,TGCGCCAGCAGCTTGGAAGCGGGGCTGTACGAGCAGTACTTC
TRBJ1-1,.,many,TRBV30,CAWSVLLANTEAFF,TGTGCCTGGAGTGTCCTGCTCGCTAACACTGAAGCTTTCTTT
TRBJ1-1,.,.,TRBV11-2,CASSPWANLYEAFF,TGTGCCAGCAGCCCCTGGGCAAACCTCTATGAAGCTTTCTTT
TRBJ2-7,.,.,TRBV14,CTSSRTTVNYEQYF,TGTACCAGCAGCCGGACTACCGTAAACTACGAGCAGTACTTC
TRBJ1-6,.,many,TRBV6-6,CASSYSEGINSPLHF,TGTGCCAGCAGTTACTCGGAGGGGATTAATTCACCCCTCCACTTT
TRBJ2-3,.,.,TRBV6-6,CASSTDMPTQYF,TGTGCAAGCAGTACGGACATGCCGACGCAGTATTTT
TRBJ2-4,TRBD1,many,TRBV12-3/TRBV12-4,CASGDRGLAKNIQYF,TGTGCCAGCGGGGACAGGGGGCTCGCCAAAAACATTCAGTACTTC
TRBJ2-3,.,many,TRBV4-2,CASSQDRAGTRDTQYF,TGTGCCAGCAGCCAAGATCGTGCGGGGACACGAGATACGCAGTATTTT
TRBJ2-1,TRBD1,.,TRBV5-4,CGNSSGTGIAYNEQFF,TGTGGCAACAGCTCCGGGACAGGGATCGCCTACAATGAGCAGTTCTTC
TRBJ2-3,TRBD2,.,TRBV28,CASRTSIDTQYF,TGTGCCAGCAGGACTAGCATAGATACGCAGTATTTT
TRBJ2-1,TRBD1,.,TRBV11-2,CASISRTGSYNEQFF,TGTGCCAGCATCTCTAGGACAGGTTCCTACAATGAGCAATTCTTC
TRBJ2-7,TRBD2,.,TRBV7-8,CANSLFHGGTRGSEQYF,TGTGCCAACAGCTTATTTCACGGGGGGACTAGGGGAAGCGAGCAGTACTTC
TRBJ2-1,.,once,TRBV12-3/TRBV12-4,CASSPVNRERPYNEQFF,TGTGCCAGCAGCCCTGTTAATCGGGAGAGGCCCTACAATGAGCAGTTCTTC
TRBJ1-4,TRBD1,.,TRBV11-1,CASNHNRGPNEKLFF,TGTGCCAGCAACCACAACAGGGGACCTAACGAAAAATTGTTTTTT
TRBJ2-7,.,many,TRBV6-1,CASSEQSYEQYF,TGTGCCAGCAGTGAACAGTCCTACGAGCAGTACTTC
TRBJ2-1,.,.,TRBV4-1,CASSQGPTSGGYNEQFF,TGCGCAAGCAGCCAAGGGCCCACTAGTGGGGGCTACAATGAGCAGTTCTTC
TRBJ1-2,.,.,TRBV2,CASSEEGNYGYTF,TGTGCCAGCAGCGAGGAGGGGAACTATGGCTACACCTTC
TRBJ2-7,TRBD2,.,TRBV7-3,CASRHSGGSYEQYF,TGTGCCAGCAGACATAGCGGGGGCTCCTACGAACAGTACTTC
TRBJ2-7,.,.,TRBV11-2,CASSLDKATVPRERYF,TGTGCCAGCAGCTTGGACAAAGCGACCGTCCCTCGAGAGCGGTACTTC
TRBJ2-3,.,.,TRBV29-1,CSVEDGRTTDTQYF,TGCAGTGTTGAAGACGGGCGGACGACAGATACGCAGTATTTT
TRBJ2-6,.,many,TRBV5-6,CASSLRAGANVLTF,TGTGCCAGCAGCTTGCGTGCTGGGGCCAACGTCCTGACTTTC
TRBJ2-3,TRBD2,.,TRBV11-2,CASSLESGRGSQDTQYF,TGTGCCAGCAGCTTAGAGAGTGGGAGGGGCAGTCAAGATACGCAGTATTTT
TRBJ2-5,.,once,TRBV29-1,CSVERGKETRYF,TGTAGCGTTGAGAGAGGGAAGGAGACCCGGTACTTC
TRBJ2-3,TRBD2,.,TRBV2,CASRMTSGTDTQYF,TGTGCCAGCAGAATGACTAGCGGCACAGATACGCAGTATTTT
TRBJ2-7,.,many,TRBV13,CASSFQSYEQYF,TGTGCCAGCAGCTTCCAGTCCTACGAGCAGTACTTC
TRBJ2-7,.,many,TRBV10-3,CAISERVLYEQYF,TGTGCCATCAGTGAGAGGGTTTTATACGAGCAGTACTTC
TRBJ2-5,.,.,TRBV5-1,CASSFRQATGTQYF,TGCGCCAGCAGCTTCCGACAGGCCACGGGGACCCAGTACTTC
TRBJ2-2,TRBD2,.,TRBV5-1,CTSSHSGTDTGELFF,TGCACCAGCAGCCACAGCGGGACGGACACCGGGGAGCTGTTTTTT
TRBJ2-1,.,.,TRBV6-6,CASRSGYSYNERFF,TGTGCCAGCAGGAGCGGCTACTCCTACAATGAGCGGTTCTTC
TRBJ2-1,TRBD2,many,TRBV29-1,CSGRLAGEAYNEQFF,TGCAGCGGACGACTAGCGGGAGAGGCGTACAATGAGCAGTTCTTC
TRBJ2-1,.,.,TRBV11-1,CASSSDASGLTYNEQFF,TGTGCCAGCAGCTCGGACGCTAGTGGCTTGACCTACAATGAGCAGTTCTTC
TRBJ1-3,TRBD1,many,TRBV14,CASSLGTAGNTIYF,TGTGCCAGCAGCCTAGGGACAGCTGGAAACACCATATATTTT
TRBJ2-1,.,few,TRBV30,CAWSVSEIYNEQFF,TGTGCCTGGAGTGTCAGTGAGATTTACAATGAGCAGTTCTTC
TRBJ1-2,.,many,TRBV6-5,CASSQRANGYTF,TGTGCCAGCAGCCAGAGGGCAAATGGCTACACCTTC
TRBJ2-1,.,many,TRBV4-2,CASSQGASSYNEQFF,TGTGCCAGCAGCCAGGGGGCGAGCTCCTACAATGAGCAGTTCTTC
TRBJ2-7,.,.,TRBV7-8,CASSLVLEQDSYEQYF,TGTGCCAGCAGCTTAGTGCTTGAACAGGACTCCTACGAGCAGTACTTC
TRBJ2-1,.,.,TRBV29-1,CSTRSYNEQFF,TGCAGTACCAGGAGCTACAATGAGCAGTTCTTC
TRBJ1-5,TRBD1,.,TRBV4-2,CASWDRQGSNQPRHF,TGTGCCAGCTGGGACAGACAGGGTAGCAATCAGCCCCGGCATTTT
TRBJ2-2,.,many,TRBV12-3/TRBV12-4,CASSLARFREFGGTGELFF,TGTGCCAGCAGTTTAGCGAGGTTCAGGGAGTTCGGGGGCACCGGGGAGCTGTTTTTT
TRBJ2-1,.,.,TRBV28,CPCGWPGGGGNEQFF,TGTCCCTGCGGTTGGCCCGGGGGTGGTGGCAATGAGCAGTTCTTC
TRBJ1-3,.,.,TRBV4-1,CVSSQAQVTNTIYF,TGCGTCAGCAGCCAGGCTCAGGTGACGAACACCATATATTTT
TRBJ2-1,.,few,TRBV5-1,CASSARDLDNEQFF,TGCGCCAGCAGCGCCCGGGACCTGGACAATGAGCAGTTCTTC
TRBJ2-5,.,many,TRBV6-1,CASSEWWTQETQYF,TGTGCCAGCAGTGAATGGTGGACACAAGAGACCCAGTACTTC
TRBJ2-7,TRBD2,once,TRBV6-1,CANITGLAAYEQYF,TGTGCCAACATTACTGGACTAGCGGCCTACGAGCAGTACTTC
TRBJ2-1,.,.,TRBV12-3/TRBV12-4,CATLAGPSYNEQFF,TGTGCCACGCTAGCTGGCCCCTCCTACAATGAGCAGTTCTTC
TRBJ2-5,.,once,TRBV13,CASSSNKDGRKTQHF,TGTGCCAGCAGCTCTAATAAGGATGGACGGAAGACCCAGCACTTC
TRBJ1-1,TRBD1,.,TRBV11-2,CASSAPRGVNTESFF,TGTGCCAGCAGCGCACCCAGGGGGGTGAACACTGAATCTTTCTTT
TRBJ2-5,TRBD2,few,TRBV11-2,CASNSMGLAGGPKETQYF,TGTGCTAGCAACTCCATGGGACTAGCGGGAGGGCCGAAAGAGACCCAGTACTTC
TRBJ2-7,.,.,TRBV12-3/TRBV12-4,CASSLSTSRMYEQYF,TGTGCCAGCAGTTTATCGACCAGCAGGATGTACGAGCAGTACTTC
TRBJ2-3,TRBD2,.,TRBV6-1,CASGWGLAGTTDTQYF,TGTGCCAGTGGATGGGGACTAGCGGGGACCACAGATACGCAGTATTTT
TRBJ1-2,TRBD1,many,TRBV5-1,CASSPDRENGYTF,TGCGCCAGCAGCCCGGACAGGGAGAACGGCTACACCTTC
TRBJ1-1,TRBD1,many,TRBV5-1,CASSSGGRESTEAFF,TGCGCCAGCAGCTCAGGGGGCAGGGAGTCGACTGAAGCTTTCTTT
TRBJ1-3,.,many,TRBV10-3,CAISESGRGNTIYF,TGTGCCATCAGTGAGTCAGGCAGGGGAAACACCATATATTTT